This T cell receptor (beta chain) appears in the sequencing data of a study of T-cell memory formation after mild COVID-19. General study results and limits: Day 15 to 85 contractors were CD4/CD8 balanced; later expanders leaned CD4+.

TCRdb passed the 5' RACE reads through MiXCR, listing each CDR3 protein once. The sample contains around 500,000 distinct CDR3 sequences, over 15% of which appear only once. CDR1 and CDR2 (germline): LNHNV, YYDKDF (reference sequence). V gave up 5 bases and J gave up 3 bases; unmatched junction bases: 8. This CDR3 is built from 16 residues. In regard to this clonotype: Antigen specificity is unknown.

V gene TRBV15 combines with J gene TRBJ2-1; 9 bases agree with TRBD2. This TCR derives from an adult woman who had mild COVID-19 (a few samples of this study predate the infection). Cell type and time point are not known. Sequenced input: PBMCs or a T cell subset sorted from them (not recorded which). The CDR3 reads CATSALTSGVYNEQFF. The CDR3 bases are TGTGCCACCAGCGCCCTGACTAGCGGAGTCTACAATGAGCAGTTCTTC.